Below are 7 T cell receptor beta chains sequenced from a single sample in a study of a mutant IDH1 vaccine in newly diagnosed glioma (dated by TCRdb to about 2021). In light of the paper, this sample's time point label describes: week 35, safety follow-up. Each vaccine dose, consisting of 300 ug of a 20-mer mutant IDH1 peptide in Montanide, was administered subcutaneously with topical imiquimod. Library preparation used the immunoSEQ multiplex PCR assay. Entries here come from immuneACCESS through TCRdb and include only in-frame sequences with V and J called. Some clones fail to appear in such tables; in the studies checked, an unresolved V gene covers under half of the shortfall, and the cause of the remainder is unknown. Present in this sample are fewer than 35,000 clones, around 73% of which were seen just once. The top ten hold about 11% of the sample. The antigens these receptors bind are not known.

Sequencing was performed on PBMCs, taken from a glioma patient whose treatment included an IDH1 peptide vaccine. These receptors were obtained from a woman aged 40 to 50 with glioma.

V is TRBV25-1 and J is TRBJ2-5, with TRBD2 as a possible D gene (5 bases). Trimming shortened V by 10 bases and J by 8 bases, and 11 bases separated the two germline ends. CDR1 and CDR2 (germline): MGHDK, SYGVNS. There are 10 residues in the CDR3. The CDR3 DNA reads TGTGCCACCGGCCGGGGAACCCAGTACTTC. It specifies CATGRGTQYF.

The J gene is TRBJ1-4, the V gene TRBV5-1; 8 bases line up with TRBD1. V lost 0 bases to trimming and J lost 8 bases; unmatched junction nucleotides: 9. Germline V gives CDR1 SGHRS, CDR2 YFSETQ. This CDR3 region has 16 residues. CDR3 sequence (DNA): TGCGCCAGCAGCTTGGATAGACAGGGGAAGAACGAAAAACTGTTTTTT. Translated, it gives CASSLDRQGKNEKLFF.

The genes are TRBV15 and TRBJ2-7, with D hard to call. The CDR3 has 12 amino acids. CDR1 LNHNV and CDR2 YYDKDF come from the germline V gene (reference sequence). Trimming removed 0 bases from V and 3 bases from J, with 3 bases in between. The DNA for the CDR3 is TGTGCCACCAGCAGAGATAACTACGAGCAGTACTTC. Translated, it gives CATSRDNYEQYF.

The chain uses TRBV2 and TRBJ1-2; 12 positions match TRBD1. The CDR3 runs to 13 residues. CDR1 and CDR2 from the germline V gene are SNHLY and FYNNEI. J was trimmed by 5 bases and V by 11 bases; bases with no gene match: 6. CDR3 coding DNA: TGTGCCTCCGGGACAGGGGGCTTTTATGGCTACACCTTC. Translated, it gives CASGTGGFYGYTF.

The sample holds one count of this clone. This chain joins TRBV30 and TRBJ2-5; 7 nucleotides align to TRBD1. The length of the CDR3 is 13 residues. Germline V CDR1 and CDR2: GTSNPN, SVGIG (reference sequence). Germline trimming cut 2 bases from V and 4 bases from J; bases unmatched to any gene: 4. The CDR3 DNA reads as TGTGCCTGGAGTCCAACAGGGGTAGAGACCCAGTACTTC. This gives the protein CAWSPTGVETQYF.

This sequence joins TRBV7-2 and TRBJ2-7; D perhaps matches TRBD1 (6 bases). With 0 bases removed from V and 4 bases from J, the gap between germline ends came to 16 bases. The CDR3 has 16 residues. The V gene's germline CDR1 is SGHTA and CDR2 FQGNSA. CDR3 sequence (DNA): TGTGCCAGCAGCTTAGCGCCGTCCCGGGACATTTACGAGCAGTACTTC. It encodes CASSLAPSRDIYEQYF.

The chain links TRBV6-1 to TRBJ2-1; D tentatively reads TRBD1 or TRBD2 (6 bases each). Germline V gene data show CDR1 as MNHNS and CDR2 as SASEGT. The CDR3 is made up of 15 amino acids. Trimming removed 1 base from V and 1 base from J, with 8 bases in between. CDR3 loop: CASSEGGASYNEQFF. In DNA form, the CDR3 reads TGTGCCAGCAGTGAAGGGGGGGCTTCCTACAATGAGCAGTTCTTC.